Listed below are T cell receptor beta chains from one sample, sequenced in a study of T cells in localized non-small cell lung cancer. Method: immunoSEQ multiplex PCR; TCRdb's copy keeps in-frame clones and lacks some. The repertoire holds roughly 26,000 clones, with less than 90% as singletons. The sample in question was peripheral blood, obtained before any cancer treatment. The source is a female donor aged 60 or older with stage II squamous cell lung carcinoma. Both conserved end residues are part of each CDR3. Only some rows state a clone size, as once, few, many or a class for expanded clones.

. | TRBV7-3 | CASSLYHTGELFF
. | TRBV19 | CASSTGEWETQYF
. | TRBV7-9 | CASSLEPPSNQPQHF
. | TRBV4-1 | CASSQEDRGSTDTQYF
. | TRBV6-5 | CASSYRGQGSGYTF
once | TRBV28 | CASTSGGKDTQYF
. | TRBV2 | CASLQGGNTEAFF
. | TRBV28 | CASSFPDSNQPQHF
. | TRBV6-5 | CASRTGALYEQYF
. | TRBV21-1 | CASSPPRGGDNEQFF
. | TRBV6-1 | CASSEVRTSGRWYNEQFF
. | TRBV18 | CASSPTGDKNYGYTF
. | TRBV18 | CASSPLQDSYNEQFF
. | TRBV5-1 | CASSLELGDTQYF
. | TRBV2 | CAGNGQGDTEAFF
. | TRBV19 | CASSHDRPGGNEKLFF
once | TRBV19 | CASSISNYNEQFF
. | TRBV5-6 | CASSSSRSGAAFF
. | TRBV18 | CASSPFTSGSETQYF
. | TRBV27 | CAARQGAQGANVLTF
. | TRBV20-1 | CSAPLTYEQYF
. | TRBV27 | CASSSGTARKQYF
once | TRBV30 | CAWSKGSNQPQHF